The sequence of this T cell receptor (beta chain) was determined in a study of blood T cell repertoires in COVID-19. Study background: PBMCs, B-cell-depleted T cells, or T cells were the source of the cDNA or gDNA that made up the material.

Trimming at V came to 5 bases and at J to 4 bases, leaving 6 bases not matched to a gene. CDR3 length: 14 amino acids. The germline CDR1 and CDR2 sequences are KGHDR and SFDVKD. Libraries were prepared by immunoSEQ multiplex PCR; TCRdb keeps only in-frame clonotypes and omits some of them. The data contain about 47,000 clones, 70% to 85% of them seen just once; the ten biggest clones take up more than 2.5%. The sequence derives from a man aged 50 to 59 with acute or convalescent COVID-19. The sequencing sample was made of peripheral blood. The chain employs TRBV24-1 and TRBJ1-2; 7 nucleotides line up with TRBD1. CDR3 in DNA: TGTGCCACCAGTGCCAAGGGGGCAGGCTATGGCTACACCTTC. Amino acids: CATSAKGAGYGYTF.